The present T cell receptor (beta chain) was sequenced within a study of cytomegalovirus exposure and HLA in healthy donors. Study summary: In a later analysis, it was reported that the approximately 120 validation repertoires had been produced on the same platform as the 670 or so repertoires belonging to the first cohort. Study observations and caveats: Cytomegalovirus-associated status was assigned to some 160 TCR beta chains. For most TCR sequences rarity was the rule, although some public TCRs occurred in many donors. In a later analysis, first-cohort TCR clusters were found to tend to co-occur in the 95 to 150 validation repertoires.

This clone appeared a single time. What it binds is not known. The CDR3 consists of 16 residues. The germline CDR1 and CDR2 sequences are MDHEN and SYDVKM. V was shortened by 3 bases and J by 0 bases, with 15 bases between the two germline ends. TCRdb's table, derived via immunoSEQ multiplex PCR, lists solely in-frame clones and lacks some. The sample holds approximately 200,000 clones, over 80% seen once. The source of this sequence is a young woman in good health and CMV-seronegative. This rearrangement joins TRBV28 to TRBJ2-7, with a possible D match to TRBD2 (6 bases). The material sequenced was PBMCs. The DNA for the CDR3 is TGTGCCAGCAGTTTTCTGGGAGGTCTCAGCTCCTACGAGCAGTACTTC. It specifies CASSFLGGLSSYEQYF.